This T cell receptor (beta chain) was recorded in a study of T cells in localized non-small cell lung cancer. Overall study results and limits: Among the top 100 tumor clones, a median about 58 appeared in adjacent lung. Patients showing higher blood T cell density tended to see longer overall survival.

With 2 bases removed from V and 5 bases from J, the gap between germline ends came to 13 bases. The CDR3 runs to 14 residues. CDR1 and CDR2 from the germline V gene are SGHRS and YFSETQ. TCRdb's copy holds only in-frame clones and misses some; the assay was immunoSEQ multiplex PCR. Counted here are roughly 27,000 clones, 85% to 95% occurring once; the ten biggest clones make up 28%. Concerning this clone itself: Antigen: not known.

The sequencing used peripheral blood, collected before any cancer treatment. The chain couples TRBV5-1 to TRBJ1-1, with a tentative D call TRBD1 (5 bases). The clonotype comes from a female donor older than 55 with stage I lung adenocarcinoma. CDR3 DNA: TGCGCCAGCAGCTTAGGGGAAATGGGGACTGAAGCTTTCTTT. This gives the protein CASSLGEMGTEAFF.